A single sample is the source of the 21 T cell receptor beta chains below, sequenced in a study of blood T cell repertoires in COVID-19 (dated by TCRdb to 2019 to 2021). The method behind the library was the immunoSEQ multiplex PCR assay. TCRdb holds this immuneACCESS table with in-frame rearrangements only. Some clones are missing; in checked studies, unresolved V genes explain under half, and the rest has no known cause. For this sample the table gives 150,000 or so clones, of which approximately 80% were detected only once. Around 3.1% of the sample is in the top ten clones. The specimen was peripheral blood. The receptors were gathered from a woman over 75 with acute or convalescent COVID-19.

The CDR3 region is CATKTGYTEAFF. The CDR3 DNA follows: TGTGCCACCAAAACAGGGTACACTGAAGCTTTCTTT. The rearrangement uses TRBV10-3 and TRBJ1-1, with D possibly being TRBD1 (6 bases). The germline V and J ends were trimmed by 10 bases and 3 bases, with 12 bases remaining between them. From germline, CDR1 is ENHRY and CDR2 SYGVKD. The CDR3 is 12 residues long.

A few counts support this clone. The J gene is TRBJ2-5, the V gene TRBV4-1, with unresolved D. The ends were cut back, 1 base at V and 2 bases at J, with 5 bases in the middle. The CDR3 covers 13 residues. CDR1 and CDR2 from the germline V gene are MGHRA and YSYEKL. Here the CDR3 DNA reads TGCGCCAGCAGCCAAGGTAGACAAGAGACCCAGTACTTC. This codes for CASSQGRQETQYF.

The chain has TRBV19 and TRBJ1-1; D not certain. The CDR3 spans 13 residues. V lost 3 bases, J lost 3 bases, and 8 bases lay in between. Germline CDR1 reads LNHDA; CDR2 reads SQIVND (reference sequence). The CDR3 sequence is CASSMSPDTEAFF. The CDR3 nucleotides are TGTGCCAGTAGTATGTCTCCCGACACTGAAGCTTTCTTT.

The V call is TRBV2, the J call TRBJ2-3; TRBD2 matches 14 bases. Germline CDR1 SNHLY, CDR2 FYNNEI. This CDR3 is built from 19 residues. V lost 6 bases, J lost 2 bases, and 13 bases stayed unmatched. CDR3 nucleotide sequence: TGTGCCAGCAGAGGACTAGCGGGGGGAATCCGCAAACTCACAGATACGCAGTATTTT. Its translation: CASRGLAGGIRKLTDTQYF.

A single count supports this clone. The chain links TRBV28 to TRBJ1-3, with 9 bases fitting TRBD1. Germline loops: CDR1 MDHEN, CDR2 SYDVKM. CDR3 size: 16 residues. The junction had 14 bases not matched to a gene; V was cut back by 4 bases and J by 10 bases. The CDR3 here is CASSSPHQGQGPTIYF. CDR3 bases: TGTGCCAGCAGTTCCCCACACCAGGGACAGGGCCCGACCATATATTTT. Full variable domain (missing parts from reference TRBV28 and TRBJ1-3): DVKVTQSSRYLVKRTGEKVFLECVQDMDHENMFWYRQDPGLGLRLIYFSYDVKMKEKGDIPEGYSVSREKKERFSLILESASTNQTSMYLCASSSPHQGQGPTIYFGEGSWLTVV.

This clone was detected only once. CDR3 DNA: TGTGCCAGCAGTGTGACAGCTTATAGCAATCAGCCCCAGCATTTT. Residues: CASSVTAYSNQPQHF. This chain connects TRBV6-2 or TRBV6-3 to TRBJ1-5, with D possibly being TRBD1 (5 bases). The CDR3 covers 15 residues. Trimming cost V 5 bases and J 0 bases, with 11 bases left between them. Per the germline V gene, CDR1 is MNHEY and CDR2 is SVGEGT.

The chain links TRBV18 to TRBJ1-6; TRBD1 aligns across 10 bases. CDR3 size: 16 residues. Germline values: CDR1 KGHSH, CDR2 LQKENI. Trimming at V came to 2 bases and at J to 8 bases, leaving 6 bases not matched to a gene. This chain's CDR3 is CASSPVLGTGDSPLHF. As DNA, the CDR3 is TGTGCCAGCTCACCAGTGCTTGGGACAGGGGATTCACCCCTCCACTTT.

J is TRBJ2-2 and V is TRBV14; TRBD2 matches 12 bases. CDR1 SGHDN and CDR2 FVKESK come from the germline V gene. Unmatched junction bases numbered 5, after V lost 2 bases and J lost 4 bases. The CDR3 has 17 amino acids. CDR3 protein: CASSQLLAGGFTGELFF. The CDR3 nucleotides are TGTGCCAGCAGCCAATTACTAGCGGGGGGTTTCACCGGGGAGCTGTTTTTT.

This clone has only a few counts. This chain joins TRBV27 and TRBJ1-4, with 9 bases identical to TRBD1. This CDR3 has 15 amino acids. Germline V gives CDR1 MNHEY, CDR2 SMNVEV (reference sequence). With 5 bases clipped from V and 8 bases from J, the junction kept 9 bases outside the gene matches. The CDR3 nucleotides read TGTGCCAGCAGTCCGAGGGACAGGGCGGGAGAAAAACTGTTTTTT. This sequence encodes CASSPRDRAGEKLFF. The full variable domain, with the rest looked up from reference TRBV27 and TRBJ1-4, is EAQVTQNPRYLITVTGKKLTVTCSQNMNHEYMSWYRQDPGLGLRQIYYSMNVEVTDKGDVPEGYKVSRKEKRNFPLILESPSPNQTSLYFCASSPRDRAGEKLFFGSGTQLSVL.

This chain uses TRBV7-3 with TRBJ2-2; D remains ambiguous. The germline V gene has CDR1 SGHTA and CDR2 FQGTGA. The CDR3 runs 15 residues. V was pared by 2 bases and J by 1 base, with 8 bases between. CDR3 loop: CASSLVAGNTGELFF. CDR3 nucleotides: TGTGCCAGCAGCTTAGTTGCAGGGAACACCGGGGAGCTGTTTTTT.

The V and J genes are TRBV20-1 and TRBJ1-2, with D uncertain. The CDR3 is 9 amino acids. Between the trimmed V and J ends, which lost 3 bases and 6 bases, there was a span of 2 bases. CDR1 is DFQATT, CDR2 SNEGSKA, per germline (reference sequence). The CDR3 bases are TGCAGTGCTAGCAATGGCTACACCTTC. Protein: CSASNGYTF.

The V call is TRBV7-9, the J call TRBJ1-3; 11 nucleotides agree with TRBD1. The CDR3 extends over 15 amino acids. Germline CDR1 reads SEHNR; CDR2 reads FQNEAQ (reference sequence). The junction had 2 bases not matched to a gene; V was cut back by 3 bases and J by 4 bases. The CDR3 reads CASSFRTGGGNTIYF. The DNA of the CDR3 is TGTGCCAGCAGCTTCAGGACAGGGGGCGGAAACACCATATATTTT.

This clone was seen a handful of times. V is TRBV19 and J is TRBJ1-1; D is ambiguous. The germline gives CDR1 LNHDA, CDR2 SQIVND (reference sequence). V was shortened by 0 bases and J by 0 bases, with 8 bases between the two germline ends. The CDR3 has 15 residues. This chain's CDR3 is CASSIDRRLNTEAFF. CDR3 bases: TGTGCCAGTAGTATAGATCGCAGGTTGAACACTGAAGCTTTCTTT. Together with reference TRBV19 and TRBJ1-1, the CDR3 gives the full variable domain: DGGITQSPKYLFRKEGQNVTLSCEQNLNHDAMYWYRQDPGQGLRLIYYSQIVNDFQKGDIAEGYSVSREKKESFPLTVTSAQKNPTAFYLCASSIDRRLNTEAFFGQGTRLTVV.

Only one count was recorded for this clone. This chain links TRBV7-9 with TRBJ2-2, with 7 bases fitting TRBD1. J gave up 0 bases and V 5 bases, and 3 bases lay outside the gene matches. CDR3 length equals 15 residues. Germline lookup yields CDR1 SEHNR and CDR2 FQNEAQ (reference sequence). This chain's CDR3 is CASSPGTANTGELFF. CDR3 nucleotide sequence: TGTGCCAGCAGCCCCGGGACAGCGAACACCGGGGAGCTGTTTTTT.

Only one count was recorded for this clone. The chain couples TRBV13 to TRBJ2-7; 14 bases map to TRBD2. The CDR3 runs to 18 residues. CDR1 PRHDT and CDR2 FYEKMQ come from the germline V gene (reference sequence). J gave up 0 bases and V 2 bases, and 6 bases lay outside the gene matches. CDR3 loop: CASSLPTSGGVDSYEQYF. In DNA, the CDR3 is TGTGCCAGCAGCTTACCGACTAGCGGGGGGGTCGACTCCTACGAGCAGTACTTC. Drawing the rest from reference TRBV13 and TRBJ2-7, the complete variable domain is AAGVIQSPRHLIKEKRETATLKCYPIPRHDTVYWYQQGPGQDPQFLISFYEKMQSDKGSIPDRFSAQQFSDYHSELNMSSLELGDSALYFCASSLPTSGGVDSYEQYFGPGTRLTVT.

The V gene is TRBV7-2, the J gene TRBJ1-1, with 7 nucleotides matching TRBD1. Germline CDR1 SGHTA, CDR2 FQGNSA. The CDR3 has 14 amino acids. Trimming at V came to 6 bases and at J to 0 bases, leaving 4 bases not matched to a gene. The CDR3 loop reads CASRPGQLNTEAFF. The CDR3, as DNA: TGTGCCAGCAGGCCGGGACAGCTGAACACTGAAGCTTTCTTT.

CDR3 nucleotide sequence: TGTGCCAGCGGAATGGGCCCAGGGGCCTACGAGCAGTACTTC. Protein product: CASGMGPGAYEQYF. This chain uses TRBV13 with TRBJ2-7; D possibly corresponds to TRBD1 (6 bases). Germline V gene lookup returns CDR1 PRHDT and CDR2 FYEKMQ (reference sequence). The V gene lost 8 bases and the J gene lost 2 bases, with 16 bases spanning the gap. The CDR3 has 14 residues.

Concerning this clone: One end of the junction varies from germline; a read error may be responsible. The rearrangement links TRBV7-7 to TRBJ2-2; the D is unclear. This CDR3 contains 15 residues. Germline V lookup: CDR1 SSHAT, CDR2 FNYEAQ (reference sequence). DNA for the CDR3: TGTGCTAGCAGCTCCAACCGCGAGGTCACCGGGGAGCTGTTTTTT. It is translated as CASSSNREVTGELFF.

The rearrangement joins TRBV7-2 to TRBJ2-1; perhaps TRBD2 as D (5 bases). V was pared by 1 base and J by 8 bases, with 12 bases between. Germline CDR1 SGHTA, CDR2 FQGNSA. The CDR3 extends over 14 amino acids. CDR3 nucleotide sequence: TGTGCCAGCAGCTTAGACGGGGTGGGCGATGAGCAGTTCTTC. Its translation: CASSLDGVGDEQFF.

The chain couples TRBV7-7 to TRBJ1-3, with D hard to call. Looked up from germline, CDR1 is SSHAT and CDR2 is FNYEAQ (reference sequence). The CDR3 has 14 residues. Trimming removed 1 base at V and 0 bases at J, with 4 bases between. This CDR3 is CASSLDNSGNTIYF. The DNA of the CDR3 is TGTGCCAGCAGCTTAGACAACTCTGGAAACACCATATATTTT.

This clone appeared a few times. This sequence joins TRBV7-9 and TRBJ2-1; D possibly corresponds to TRBD1 (8 bases). Trimming pared 4 bases from V and 5 bases from J, leaving 21 bases between. The CDR3 consists of 17 residues. CDR1 SEHNR and CDR2 FQNEAQ come from the germline V gene (reference sequence). DNA of the CDR3: TGTGCCAGCAGCTCTACTCGGACAGGGAGGGAGGACAATGAGCAGTTCTTC. Translation gives CASSSTRTGREDNEQFF.